This T cell receptor beta chain was observed in a study of blood T cell repertoires in COVID-19. Study details: Sources were T cells, B-cell-depleted T cells, or PBMCs; the material itself was cDNA or gDNA.

TCRdb's table, derived via immunoSEQ multiplex PCR, lists solely in-frame clones and lacks some. The table has about 160,000 clones, 90% to 95% seen once. Germline lookup yields CDR1 MGHRA and CDR2 YSYEKL. With V trimmed by 1 base and J by 2 bases, 1 base remained unmatched. The length of the CDR3 is 15 residues. Sequences were obtained from peripheral blood. The sequence came from a man aged 45 to 65 with acute or convalescent COVID-19. The V gene is TRBV4-1, the J gene TRBJ2-3; 9 nucleotides line up with TRBD1. The CDR3, as DNA: TGCGCCAGCAGCCAAGGACAGGGGGACACAGATACGCAGTATTTT. Translated: CASSQGQGDTDTQYF.